This entry lists 3 T cell receptor beta chains sequenced from one sample in a study of cytomegalovirus exposure and HLA in healthy donors. PCR amplification relied on 60 Vbeta primers (plus 13 Jbeta primers). Repertoires were generated with immunoSEQ multiplex PCR, while TCRdb's copy carries only in-frame clones and drops some. The data contain 150,000 to 200,000 clones, less than 90% of them singletons. Sequencing used PBMCs. The source of these receptors is a girl between 10 and 17 years old in good health and CMV-seropositive.

The rearrangement joins TRBV6-1 to TRBJ1-1; D is unresolved. This CDR3 contains 13 residues. The germline gives CDR1 MNHNS, CDR2 SASEGT. Between the trimmed V and J ends, which lost 6 bases and 1 base, there was a span of 9 bases. In DNA form, the CDR3 reads TGTGCCAGCAGGCTTGAGGGGAACACTGAAGCTTTCTTT. Amino acid sequence: CASRLEGNTEAFF.

The gene calls are TRBV4-2 and TRBJ1-5; 7 nucleotides align to TRBD1. The CDR3 length is 15 residues. Looked up from germline, CDR1 is LGHNA and CDR2 is YNFKEQ. J was trimmed by 6 bases and V by 1 base; bases with no gene match: 6. In DNA, the CDR3 is TGTGCCAGCAGCCAAGGTCGAACAGGGGTTCAGCCCCAGCATTTT. It specifies CASSQGRTGVQPQHF.

The chain uses TRBV2 and TRBJ2-3; no clear D. Per the germline V gene, CDR1 is SNHLY and CDR2 is FYNNEI. Trimming cost V 3 bases and J 1 base, with 8 bases left between them. The CDR3 length is 14 residues. The CDR3, as DNA: TGTGCCAGCAGTGATCCGTCTCGCACAGATACGCAGTATTTT. Amino acid sequence: CASSDPSRTDTQYF.